This is a list of T cell receptor beta chains from one sample in a study of cytotoxic CD8 clonotypes in ibrutinib-treated CLL. The data were produced by immunoSEQ multiplex PCR, yet TCRdb's version contains in-frame clones alone and is incomplete. This sample has around 310,000 clones, with approximately 80% found just once. The material sequenced was PBMCs, taken before ibrutinib treatment. The receptors originated from a human donor with chronic lymphocytic leukemia. Each CDR3 is given without its conserved first and last residue. Expanded clones get a size class; other rows say once, few or many, or leave the size out.

TRBJ2-2	few	TRBV7-7	ASSLEGAGTGELF
TRBJ2-1	NA	TRBV9	ASSAPRESSYNEQF
TRBJ1-2	NA	TRBV29-1	SVGVGGYGYT
TRBJ1-2	few	TRBV7-9	ASSLGGSYGYT
TRBJ2-1	NA	TRBV19	ASSIGTSLEQF
TRBJ2-3	NA	TRBV19	ASSMGLAGVADTQY
TRBJ2-1	NA	TRBV5-5	ASSLEPYNEQF
TRBJ1-1	NA	TRBV5-6	ASSRGFRGRSENTEAF
TRBJ2-5	NA	TRBV2	ASSDFGGTGTETQY
TRBJ2-5	NA	TRBV7-2	ASSLAAWEETQY
TRBJ2-7	NA	TRBV9	ASSISRGEQY
TRBJ2-7	NA	TRBV25-1	ASSKGYEQY
TRBJ2-1	NA	TRBV29-1	SVGGGAGTYNEQF